Below are 30 T cell receptor beta chains sequenced from a single sample in a study of lymphopenia after photon versus proton radiotherapy. Sequencing was performed with immunoSEQ multiplex PCR; in TCRdb, only in-frame clones are kept and a portion is missing. Among 15,000 to 20,000 clones listed, around nine tenths were seen once. The sequenced sample was peripheral blood, obtained from a patient treated with proton-based radiotherapy. The receptor set was obtained from an older man with pancreatic cancer.

This clone was seen only a few times. J is TRBJ1-2 and V is TRBV5-1; possibly TRBD1 for D (5 bases). This CDR3 spans 16 amino acids. In germline, CDR1 is SGHRS, CDR2 YFSETQ. Trimming removed 4 bases from V and 7 bases from J, with 23 bases in between. The DNA of the CDR3 is TGCGCCAGCAGCCCGGACCGGGACCCAAGCGTGGTTGGCTACACCTTC. It is translated as CASSPDRDPSVVGYTF.

This chain joins TRBV19 and TRBJ2-1; 12 bases match TRBD2. Germline V gene data show CDR1 as LNHDA and CDR2 as SQIVND (reference sequence). CDR3 length: 16 amino acids. J was trimmed by 8 bases and V by 6 bases; bases with no gene match: 11. CDR3 DNA: TGTGCCAGTAGCCCACTAGCGGGAGGTCTCGTGGATGAGCAGTTCTTC. Its translation: CASSPLAGGLVDEQFF.

The chain joins TRBV14 to TRBJ1-1; D unresolved. This CDR3 comprises 11 residues. Germline V gives CDR1 SGHDN, CDR2 FVKESK. Between the trimmed V and J ends, which lost 3 bases and 12 bases, there was a span of 11 bases. CDR3 sequence: CASSQGSRTFF. As DNA, the CDR3 is TGTGCCAGCAGCCAGGGATCCAGAACTTTCTTT.

This chain connects TRBV11-2 to TRBJ2-6; no firm D call. The germline V and J ends were trimmed by 1 base and 4 bases, with 14 bases remaining between them. There are 17 residues in the CDR3. CDR1 and CDR2 (germline): SGHAT, FQNNGV. DNA for the CDR3: TGTGCCAGCAGCTTAGCCCTAATGGGGTCCGGGGCCAACGTCCTGACTTTC. Protein: CASSLALMGSGANVLTF.

This chain connects TRBV5-6 to TRBJ2-2, with 7 bases that match TRBD1. From germline, CDR1 is SGHDT and CDR2 YYEEEE. CDR3 length: 15 residues. After removal of 2 bases from V and 6 bases from J, the junction contained 7 bases not matched to a gene. Here the CDR3 reads CASSLGGEGAGELFF. For the CDR3, the DNA is TGTGCCAGCAGCTTAGGGGGCGAAGGGGCCGGGGAGCTGTTTTTT.

This clone occurred a few times. This chain uses TRBV16 with TRBJ2-7; D might be TRBD1 or TRBD2, each matching 6 bases. The ends were cut back, 8 bases at V and 5 bases at J, with 22 bases in the middle. Germline assignment: CDR1 KGHSY and CDR2 FQNENV. CDR3 size: 15 residues. This CDR3 is CASEGGPGDRDEQYF. In DNA form, the CDR3 reads TGTGCCAGCGAGGGGGGACCGGGAGATAGAGACGAGCAGTACTTC.

This sequence joins TRBV14 and TRBJ1-1; D is possibly TRBD1 (5 bases). The germline V gene encodes CDR1 SGHDN and CDR2 FVKESK. V gave up 0 bases and J gave up 5 bases, with 10 bases separating them. The CDR3 runs 14 residues. The CDR3, as DNA: TGTGCCAGCAGCCAAGACGGGGGTAGGACTGAAGCTTTCTTT. Protein product: CASSQDGGRTEAFF.

This clone was seen only once. The chain is built from TRBV12-5 and TRBJ1-1; D is unclear. Looked up from germline, CDR1 is LGHNT and CDR2 is FRNRAP. Trimming pared 5 bases from V and 5 bases from J, leaving 18 bases between. The CDR3 spans 15 residues. The DNA for the CDR3 is TGTGCTAGTGGTGCCGCGTTGAGGGCCGGGACTGAAGCTTTCTTT. Protein product: CASGAALRAGTEAFF.

The chain uses TRBV9 and TRBJ2-2, with 10 bases matching TRBD1. CDR1 and CDR2 (germline): SGDLS, YYNGEE. The V and J ends lost 3 bases and 5 bases, in that order; junction bases with no gene match: 7. The CDR3 is 16 residues long. The CDR3 region has the DNA TGTGCCAGCAGCGCCTACCGGGACAGGGGAACCGGGGAGCTGTTTTTT. Translated: CASSAYRDRGTGELFF.

The gene calls are TRBV11-2 and TRBJ2-3, with 9 nucleotides matching TRBD2. CDR1 and CDR2 (germline): SGHAT, FQNNGV. After removal of 5 bases from V and 0 bases from J, the junction contained 6 bases not matched to a gene. The CDR3 loop spans 16 amino acids. This CDR3 reads CASSPRGGGSTDTQYF. The CDR3 bases are TGTGCCAGCAGCCCACGCGGGGGGGGTAGCACAGATACGCAGTATTTT.

The chain employs TRBV11-2 and TRBJ2-7, with 11 bases fitting TRBD2. Germline assignment: CDR1 SGHAT and CDR2 FQNNGV. The CDR3 is made up of 16 amino acids. V gave up 0 bases and J gave up 3 bases; unmatched junction bases: 4. Here the CDR3 DNA reads TGTGCCAGCAGCTTAGATGGGACTAGCGGCCTCTACGAGCAGTACTTC. It codes for CASSLDGTSGLYEQYF. Full variable domain (outside the CDR3, taken from reference TRBV11-2 and TRBJ2-7): EAGVAQSPRYKIIEKRQSVAFWCNPISGHATLYWYQQILGQGPKLLIQFQNNGVVDDSQLPKDRFSAERLKGVDSTLKIQPAKLEDSAVYLCASSLDGTSGLYEQYFGPGTRLTVT.

In DNA form, the CDR3 reads TGTGCCAGCAGACCGGGACAGACCTATGGCTACACCTTC. Amino acids: CASRPGQTYGYTF. The rearrangement uses TRBV6-6 and TRBJ1-2, with TRBD1 matching over 7 bases. CDR1 and CDR2 (germline): MNHNY, SVGAGI (reference sequence). The CDR3 has 13 residues. V dropped 6 bases and J dropped 4; count of bases not matched to a gene: 5.

This chain connects TRBV6-1 to TRBJ1-6; tentatively, D is TRBD1 (5 bases). The germline V gene has CDR1 MNHNS and CDR2 SASEGT. V lost 2 bases, J lost 4 bases, and 12 bases lay in between. The CDR3 has 16 residues. The CDR3, as DNA: TGTGCCAGCAGTGAACCTGCCGGGACTTATAATTCACCCCTCCACTTT. It specifies CASSEPAGTYNSPLHF.

This chain connects TRBV5-4 to TRBJ2-3, with D hard to call. There are 15 residues in the CDR3. Germline loops: CDR1 SGHNT, CDR2 YYREEE (reference sequence). V lost 2 bases and J lost 4, with 14 bases in between. The CDR3 DNA follows: TGTGCCAGCAGCTTCATGGGGTTAAGGTCAGATACGCAGTATTTT. Translated: CASSFMGLRSDTQYF.

The genes are TRBV6-5 and TRBJ1-1; D unresolved. This CDR3 has 14 amino acids. Trimming took 0 bases from V and 12 from J, leaving 17 bases between them. Germline V gene data show CDR1 as MNHEY and CDR2 as SVGAGI. The CDR3 DNA is TGTGCCAGCAGTTACTCATCAGAACACGGTTTTACTTTCTTT. Residues: CASSYSSEHGFTFF.

The J gene is TRBJ2-7, the V gene TRBV9; perhaps TRBD2 as D (6 bases). V lost 4 bases and J lost 2, with 16 bases in between. In germline, CDR1 is SGDLS, CDR2 YYNGEE. This CDR3 is 15 amino acids long. DNA of the CDR3: TGTGCCAGCAGCCGACTAGACGGGATGGCCTACGAGCAGTACTTC. Encoded protein: CASSRLDGMAYEQYF.

The V gene is TRBV30, the J gene TRBJ2-7, with 14 bases lining up with TRBD2. With V trimmed by 3 bases and J by 0 bases, 7 bases remained unmatched. The CDR3 is 17 amino acids. Looked up from germline, CDR1 is GTSNPN and CDR2 is SVGIG (reference sequence). This CDR3 is CAWRTSGRAGNSYEQYF. The DNA of the CDR3 is TGTGCCTGGAGGACTAGCGGGAGGGCCGGCAACTCCTACGAGCAGTACTTC.

The CDR3 sequence: CASSMSRTSESSTDTQYF. CDR3 DNA sequence: TGTGCCAGTAGTATGAGCCGGACTAGCGAATCTAGCACAGATACGCAGTATTTT. The chain uses TRBV19 and TRBJ2-3; 9 positions match TRBD2. Germline V gene sequence: CDR1 LNHDA, CDR2 SQIVND (reference sequence). J was trimmed by 0 bases and V by 3 bases; bases with no gene match: 10. The CDR3 covers 18 residues.

CDR3 in amino acids: CASSLDILGLDGYTF. Here the CDR3 DNA reads TGTGCCAGCAGCTTAGATATTCTGGGCTTGGATGGCTACACCTTC. V and J are TRBV11-2 and TRBJ1-2, with unresolved D. V lost 0 bases to trimming and J lost 6 bases, with 14 bases between them. This CDR3 comprises 15 residues. From germline, CDR1 is SGHAT and CDR2 FQNNGV.

The V gene is TRBV27, the J gene TRBJ2-3, with 13 bases identical to TRBD2. The germline gives CDR1 MNHEY, CDR2 SMNVEV (reference sequence). J lost 1 base, V lost 3 bases, and 7 bases had no gene match. CDR3 size: 18 residues. CDR3: CASSLGGLAGRRTDTQYF. The CDR3 coding sequence is TGTGCCAGCAGTTTGGGGGGACTAGCGGGGCGTCGCACAGATACGCAGTATTTT.

The chain joins TRBV21-1 to TRBJ1-1; the DNA was not compared with TRBD1, the D call given in the table. TRBV21-1 is labeled a pseudogene. The CDR3 extends over 15 amino acids. CDR3 amino acids: CASSIRTGAKVEAFF. CDR3 nucleotides: TGTGCCAGCAGCATTCGGACAGGGGCTAAGGTTGAAGCTTTCTTT.

This sequence joins TRBV19 and TRBJ1-1; D ambiguous. Trimming took 5 bases from V and 0 from J, leaving 13 bases between them. In germline, CDR1 is LNHDA, CDR2 SQIVND (reference sequence). The CDR3 extends over 15 amino acids. The CDR3 bases are TGTGCCAGTAGTCCCGTGTCAGTCCTGAACACTGAAGCTTTCTTT. Amino acids: CASSPVSVLNTEAFF.

The V call is TRBV5-1, the J call TRBJ2-3, with 9 bases aligning to TRBD1. Trimming took 3 bases from V and 1 from J; bases not matched to a gene: 6. The germline V gene encodes CDR1 SGHRS and CDR2 YFSETQ. CDR3 size: 16 residues. In nucleotides, the CDR3 is TGCGCCAGCAGCTCCCAGGGACAGGGTCGCACAGATACGCAGTATTTT. It codes for CASSSQGQGRTDTQYF.

This clone was recorded a few times. The chain couples TRBV11-2 to TRBJ2-3; D not certain. CDR3 size: 15 residues. V shed 5 bases and J shed 2 bases, with 14 bases lying between them. Germline V CDR1 and CDR2: SGHAT, FQNNGV. The CDR3: CASSPLGLLTDTQYF. The DNA of the CDR3 is TGTGCCAGCAGCCCCCTAGGCTTACTCACAGATACGCAGTATTTT.

J is TRBJ1-5 and V is TRBV2; 7 bases fit TRBD1. With V trimmed by 0 bases and J by 7 bases, 3 bases remained unmatched. Per germline, CDR1 SNHLY and CDR2 FYNNEI. The CDR3 consists of 14 residues. The CDR3 coding sequence is TGTGCCAGCAGTGAAGCGTCAGGGGGGCAGCCCCAGCATTTT. It is translated as CASSEASGGQPQHF.

Here the CDR3 reads CASSLEGVNTEAFF. DNA of the CDR3: TGTGCCAGCAGTTTAGAAGGGGTGAACACTGAAGCTTTCTTT. The V and J genes are TRBV27 and TRBJ1-1; tentatively, D is TRBD1 (5 bases). This CDR3 is 14 amino acids long. Germline values: CDR1 MNHEY, CDR2 SMNVEV (reference sequence). The V and J ends lost 2 bases and 0 bases respectively, with 7 bases between them.

The chain joins TRBV7-3 to TRBJ2-5, with D perhaps being TRBD1 or TRBD2 (6 bases each). The CDR3 covers 16 residues. V was shortened by 5 bases and J by 3 bases, with 19 bases between the two germline ends. CDR1 and CDR2 from the germline V gene are SGHTA and FQGTGA. The CDR3: CASSPWGAGLKETQYF. The CDR3 DNA sequence: TGTGCCAGCAGCCCCTGGGGGGCAGGGCTGAAAGAGACCCAGTACTTC.

The V call is TRBV19, the J call TRBJ1-1; 7 bases agree with TRBD1. This CDR3 is 17 amino acids long. Germline CDR1 is LNHDA and CDR2 is SQIVND (reference sequence). With 3 bases clipped from V and 6 bases from J, the junction kept 16 bases outside the gene matches. CDR3 nucleotide sequence: TGTGCCAGTAGTATTCCTAACAGGGGAGGAACGCTTTCTGAAGCTTTCTTT. Translating gives CASSIPNRGGTLSEAFF. The variable domain in full, with the rest retrieved from reference TRBV19 and TRBJ1-1, is DGGITQSPKYLFRKEGQNVTLSCEQNLNHDAMYWYRQDPGQGLRLIYYSQIVNDFQKGDIAEGYSVSREKKESFPLTVTSAQKNPTAFYLCASSIPNRGGTLSEAFFGQGTRLTVV.

The rearrangement joins TRBV6-1 to TRBJ2-7; D possibly uses TRBD1 or TRBD2 (5 bases each). Trimming pared 6 bases from V and 7 bases from J, leaving 13 bases between. Germline V gene sequence: CDR1 MNHNS, CDR2 SASEGT. CDR3 length: 12 residues. This CDR3 is CASRDGAGEQYF. The CDR3 DNA sequence: TGTGCCAGCAGAGACGGGGCGGGTGAGCAGTACTTC.

The genes are TRBV7-8 and TRBJ2-7; unclear D gene. Germline V CDR1 and CDR2: SGHVS, FQNEAQ. The germline V and J ends were trimmed by 3 bases and 4 bases, with 7 bases remaining between them. The CDR3 loop spans 12 amino acids. CDR3: CASSLSQYEQYF. CDR3 in DNA: TGTGCCAGCAGCTTGTCCCAATACGAGCAGTACTTC.